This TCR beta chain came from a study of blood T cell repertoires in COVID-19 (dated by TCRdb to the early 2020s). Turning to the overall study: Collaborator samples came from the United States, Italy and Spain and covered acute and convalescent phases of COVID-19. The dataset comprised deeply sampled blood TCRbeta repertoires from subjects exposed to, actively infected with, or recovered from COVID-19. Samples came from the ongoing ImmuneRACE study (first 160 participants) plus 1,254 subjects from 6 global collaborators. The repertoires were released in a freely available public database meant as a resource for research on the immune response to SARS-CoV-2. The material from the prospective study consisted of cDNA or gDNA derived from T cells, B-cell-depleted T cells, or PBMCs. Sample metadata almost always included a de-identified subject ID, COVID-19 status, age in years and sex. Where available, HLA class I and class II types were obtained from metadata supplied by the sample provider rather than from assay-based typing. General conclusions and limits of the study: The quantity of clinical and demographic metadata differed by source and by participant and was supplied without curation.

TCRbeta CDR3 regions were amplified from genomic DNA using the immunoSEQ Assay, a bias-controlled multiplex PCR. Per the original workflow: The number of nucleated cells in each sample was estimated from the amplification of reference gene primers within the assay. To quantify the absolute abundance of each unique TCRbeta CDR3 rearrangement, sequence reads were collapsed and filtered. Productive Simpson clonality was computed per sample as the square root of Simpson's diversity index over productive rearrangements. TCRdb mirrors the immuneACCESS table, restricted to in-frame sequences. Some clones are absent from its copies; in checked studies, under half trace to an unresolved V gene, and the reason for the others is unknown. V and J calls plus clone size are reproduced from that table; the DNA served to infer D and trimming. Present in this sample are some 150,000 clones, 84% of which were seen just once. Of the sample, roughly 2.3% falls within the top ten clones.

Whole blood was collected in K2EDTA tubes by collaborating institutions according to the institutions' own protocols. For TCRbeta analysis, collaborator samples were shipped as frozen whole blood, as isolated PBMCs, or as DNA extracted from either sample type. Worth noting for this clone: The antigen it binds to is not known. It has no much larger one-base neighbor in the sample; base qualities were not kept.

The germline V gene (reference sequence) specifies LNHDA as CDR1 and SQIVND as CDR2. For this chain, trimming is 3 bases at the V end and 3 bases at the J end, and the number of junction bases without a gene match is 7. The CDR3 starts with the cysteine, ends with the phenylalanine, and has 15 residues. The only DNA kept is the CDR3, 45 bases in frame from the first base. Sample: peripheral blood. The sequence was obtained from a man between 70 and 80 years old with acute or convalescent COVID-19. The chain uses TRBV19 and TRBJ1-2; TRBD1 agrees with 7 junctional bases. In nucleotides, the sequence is TGTGCCAGTAGTATTCACAAGGGGGCAGACTATGGCTACACCTTC. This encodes CASSIHKGADYGYTF. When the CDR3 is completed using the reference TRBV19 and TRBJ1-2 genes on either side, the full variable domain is DGGITQSPKYLFRKEGQNVTLSCEQNLNHDAMYWYRQDPGQGLRLIYYSQIVNDFQKGDIAEGYSVSREKKESFPLTVTSAQKNPTAFYLCASSIHKGADYGYTFGSGTRLTVV.